This T cell receptor (beta chain) was documented in a study of circulating CD8 cells and anti-PD-1 response in melanoma. Turning to the study itself: Anti-PD-1 was first-line therapy for about 55% of the 13 patients. Points from the study as a whole: No tumor material was available, so peptide assays assessed reactivity. PD-1 and DPOS subsets showed similar, higher clonality than DNEG. The cohort mixed treatment-naive and previously treated patients.

Sorting of live CD3+CD8+TCRalphabeta+ cells by PD-1 and/or TIGIT gave four subsets. The QIAseq Immune Repertoire TCR panel built the libraries from roughly 15 ng of total RNA. TCRdb re-called the reads with MiXCR, one entry per CDR3 protein. The repertoire consists of fewer than 250 distinct CDR3 sequences, with roughly 12% occurring once and the leading ten covering approximately 63%. The CDR3 is 15 residues long. Trimming shortened V by 4 bases and J by 2 bases, and 12 bases separated the two germline ends. CDR1 and CDR2 (germline): SGHTA, FQGNSA. This clonotype was counted between two and nine times. No antigen is known for it.

This sequence was found in a human donor with melanoma. V usage is TRBV7-2 and J usage is TRBJ2-1; D possibly corresponds to TRBD2 (6 bases). Sequences were derived from CD8+ T cells from PBMCs, sampled at baseline or after one month of anti-PD-1 therapy (not recorded which). CDR3 sequence reads: CASSSGSGAYNEQFF. CDR3 sequence (DNA): TGTGCCAGCAGCTCCGGCTCGGGGGCCTACAATGAGCAGTTCTTC.